This T cell receptor (beta chain) was recovered during a study of CD8+CD57+ T cells in acquired aplastic anemia. At the level of the study: Sorted CD4+ and CD8+ cells yielded DNA averaging around 3.5 ug. Study-level points and caveats: Shared by patients and controls, 25 to 30 CD8+ CDR3s were abundant in patients.

This clonotype has a single count. As yet, its antigen is unknown. Genomic DNA provided the template from which TCR beta VDJ and CDR3 profiles were obtained. TCRdb re-called the reads with MiXCR, one entry per CDR3 protein. The data show about 58,000 distinct CDR3 sequences, with around 60% seen just once and 16% held by the top ten. The ends lost 0 bases at V and 4 bases at J; junction bases unmatched: 9. CDR3 length: 16 residues. In germline, CDR1 is SGDLS, CDR2 YYNGEE. Sequencing was done on patients that had shown CD8+CD57+ cell expansion by flow cytometry. The sample taken for sequencing was sorted CD4+, CD8+, or CD8+CD57+ T cells (not recorded which) from PBMCs. The clonotype was recovered from a human donor with aplastic anemia. V usage is TRBV9 and J usage is TRBJ1-1, with 7 bases fitting TRBD1. CDR3 bases: TGTGCCAGCAGCGTAGCCCAAGAACGACAGGGCACTGAAGCTTTCTTT. Translated: CASSVAQERQGTEAFF.